This is a list of T cell receptor beta chains from one sample in a study of T cell responses to AZD1222 COVID-19 vaccine. Method: immunoSEQ multiplex PCR; TCRdb's copy keeps in-frame clones and lacks some. This table holds 98,000 or so clones, 88% found once. Sequencing was performed on peripheral blood, taken 28 days after the second AZD1222 dose. The receptors stem from an adult who received the AZD1222 COVID-19 vaccine. Both conserved end residues are part of each CDR3. Each record gives: J gene, V gene, D gene, clone size, CDR3 DNA, CDR3 protein. D genes are given only for firm matches. Expanded clones get a size class; other rows say once, few or many, or leave the size out.

>TRBJ1-2|TRBV28|NA|NA
TGTGCCAGCAGTTTCAACTATGGCTACACCTTC
CASSFNYGYTF
>TRBJ2-3|TRBV5-6|NA|NA
TGTGCCAGCAGCTTACTTGGGGAAACAGGGCGCACAGATACGCAGTATTTT
CASSLLGETGRTDTQYF
>TRBJ2-7|TRBV4-2|NA|NA
TGTGCCAGCAGCCCGACAGGCCGATACGAGCAGTACTTC
CASSPTGRYEQYF
>TRBJ2-4|TRBV18|TRBD1|once
TGTGCCAGCTCACCACCGGGACAGGGGAAAAAAAACATTCAGTACTTC
CASSPPGQGKKNIQYF
>TRBJ1-1|TRBV29-1|NA|few
TGCAGCGTTGAGCGGCAGAACACTGAAGCTTTCTTT
CSVERQNTEAFF
>TRBJ1-2|TRBV29-1|NA|NA
TGCAGCGTGGGGGGAGGGATGTCTGGCTACACCTTC
CSVGGGMSGYTF
>TRBJ2-4|TRBV15|NA|NA
TGTGCCACCAGCAGAGCCACGGACACCATTCTGGACATTCAGTACTTC
CATSRATDTILDIQYF
>TRBJ1-2|TRBV5-4|NA|NA
TGTGCCAGCAGCGTACAGGGAGCCTATGGCTACACCTTC
CASSVQGAYGYTF
>TRBJ1-3|TRBV6-5|NA|few
TGTGCCAGCAGTTACGATGGGGGCCACTCTGGAAACACCATATATTTT
CASSYDGGHSGNTIYF
>TRBJ2-5|TRBV3-1/TRBV3-2|NA|NA
TGTGCCAGCAGCCAAGGGGTTCAAGAGACCCAGTACTTC
CASSQGVQETQYF
>TRBJ1-2|TRBV5-1|TRBD1|few
TGCGCCAGCAGCTTGGGACTACAGGGGATCCCTTATGGCTACACCTTC
CASSLGLQGIPYGYTF
>TRBJ1-5|TRBV7-9|NA|once
TGTGCCAGCAGCTTAGTCGATAGCAATCAGCCCCAGCATTTT
CASSLVDSNQPQHF
>TRBJ1-5|TRBV3-1/TRBV3-2|TRBD1|NA
TGTGCCAGCAGCCGACAGGGGGTAAGTCAGCCCCAGCATTTT
CASSRQGVSQPQHF
>TRBJ2-7|TRBV30|NA|NA
TGTGCCTGGAGCCTCTCCTACGAGCAGTACTTC
CAWSLSYEQYF
>TRBJ2-1|TRBV19|NA|NA
TGTGCCAGTAGTATAGATCGGGCCTCCAGCTCCTACAATGAGCAGTTCTTC
CASSIDRASSSYNEQFF
>TRBJ1-4|TRBV25-1|TRBD1|NA
TGTGCCAGCAGTGCTTTACAGGGGGTGAATGAAAAACTGTTTTTT
CASSALQGVNEKLFF
>TRBJ1-4|TRBV18|NA|NA
TGTGCCAGCTCACCACGGGGGGGTGGCGATGAAAAACTGTTTTTT
CASSPRGGGDEKLFF
>TRBJ2-1|TRBV7-3|NA|NA
TGTGCCAGCAGCCGGGGACTTATGAATGGGGGTGAGCAGTTCTTC
CASSRGLMNGGEQFF
>TRBJ1-4|TRBV28|TRBD1|many
TGTGCCAGCAGCCTCCCGGGACAGGTGCGGTCGGAAAAACTGTTTTTT
CASSLPGQVRSEKLFF
>TRBJ1-5|TRBV3-1/TRBV3-2|NA|few
TGTGCCAGCAGCCAAGATACGGGGGCCCATCAGCCCCAGCATTTT
CASSQDTGAHQPQHF
>TRBJ2-7|TRBV7-6|TRBD2|few
TGTGCCAGCAGCCCCAGCTTAGCGGGAGGGAGCTACGAGCAGTACTTC
CASSPSLAGGSYEQYF
>TRBJ1-5|TRBV19|NA|NA
TGTGCCAGTAGTATAGCCAGCAATCAGCCCCAGCATTTT
CASSIASNQPQHF
>TRBJ2-7|TRBV7-9|TRBD1|NA
TGTGCCAGCAGCTTAGATACAGGGGTTGTGCGGTACTTC
CASSLDTGVVRYF
>TRBJ2-2|TRBV14|NA|NA
TGTGCCAGCAGCCAAGAGACAGGTCCCGGGGAGCTGTTTTTT
CASSQETGPGELFF
>TRBJ1-2|TRBV6-2/TRBV6-3|TRBD1|NA
TGTGCCAGCAGTTACTCCGCCGGACAGGGGGGAACTGGCTACACCTTC
CASSYSAGQGGTGYTF
>TRBJ1-2|TRBV3-1/TRBV3-2|NA|once
TGTGCCAGCAGCCGCCGGGAGGGCACTAACTATGGCTACACCTTC
CASSRREGTNYGYTF
>TRBJ2-5|TRBV28|NA|NA
TGTGCCACTGACCTAAAGGGGGGTAAAGAGACCCAGTACTTC
CATDLKGGKETQYF
>TRBJ2-1|TRBV19|TRBD2|NA
TGTGCCAGCACAAGGGGGCGACTAGCGGGTGAGCAGTTCTTC
CASTRGRLAGEQFF
>TRBJ2-7|TRBV5-1|NA|NA
TGCGCCAGCAGCACAGACTCTCACAGGTACGAGCAGTACTTC
CASSTDSHRYEQYF
>TRBJ1-5|TRBV27|TRBD1|NA
TGTGCCAGCACATTCCCCGAAGGCAGGGGGGTAGATAGCAATCAGCCCCAGCATTTT
CASTFPEGRGVDSNQPQHF
>TRBJ1-1|TRBV18|NA|NA
TGTGCCAGCTCACCGGGTAGGGGGACATCCCGGGATATGAACACTGAAGCTTTCTTT
CASSPGRGTSRDMNTEAFF
>TRBJ1-6|TRBV5-4|NA|NA
TGTGCCAGCAGCTTGGTCGGACGGACGAATTCACCCCTCCACTTT
CASSLVGRTNSPLHF
>TRBJ1-5|TRBV28|NA|NA
TGTGCCAGCAGTTTAGAGCAGCCCCAGCATTTT
CASSLEQPQHF
>TRBJ2-1|TRBV14|NA|NA
TGTGCCAGCAGCCCTTCGTCCGATGAGCAGTTCTTC
CASSPSSDEQFF
>TRBJ2-7|TRBV12-5|TRBD2|NA
TGTGCTAGTGGTCCCTCGACTAGCGGAAAGGGGTACGAGCAGTACTTC
CASGPSTSGKGYEQYF
>TRBJ1-1|TRBV5-8|NA|NA
TGTGCCAGCACAGGAATAGGCACTGAAGCTTTCTTT
CASTGIGTEAFF
>TRBJ1-5|TRBV2|TRBD1|few
TGTGCCAGCCGACAGGGGAATAGCAATCAGCCCCAGCATTTT
CASRQGNSNQPQHF
>TRBJ2-7|TRBV28|TRBD2|NA
TGTGCCAGCACCTCTAGCGGGAGGGGGGTCTGGGAGCAGTACTTC
CASTSSGRGVWEQYF
>TRBJ2-7|TRBV18|TRBD2|NA
TGTGCCAGCTCACCTTTCGGGAGGGACTACGAGCAGTACTTC
CASSPFGRDYEQYF
>TRBJ2-7|TRBV10-2|NA|NA
TGCGCCAGCAGTGAAATTCCTCGGCACGAGCAGTACTTC
CASSEIPRHEQYF
>TRBJ1-1|TRBV18|NA|NA
TGTGCCAGCTCACCAAATGGACGGGACACTGAAGCTTTCTTT
CASSPNGRDTEAFF
>TRBJ1-6|TRBV19|NA|NA
TGTGCCAGTCGGTCAGACGGAACGAGCTCCTATAATTCACCCCTCCACTTT
CASRSDGTSSYNSPLHF
>TRBJ1-1|TRBV29-1|TRBD1|NA
TGCAGCGTTGAGGTGGGACAGGGGAGGACTGAAGCTTTCTTT
CSVEVGQGRTEAFF
>TRBJ2-1|TRBV6-4|TRBD2|few
TGTGCCAGCAGTCCACTAGCGGGAGAACCCAATGAGCAGTTCTTC
CASSPLAGEPNEQFF
>TRBJ1-5|TRBV7-6|TRBD1|NA
TGTGCCAGCAGCTTAGGGGCAGGGGGCTATCAGCCCCAGCATTTT
CASSLGAGGYQPQHF
>TRBJ1-1|TRBV3-1/TRBV3-2|TRBD1|NA
TGTGCCAGCAGCCAGGGACAGTTGAACACTGAAGCTTTCTTT
CASSQGQLNTEAFF
>TRBJ2-7|TRBV2|NA|NA
TGTGCCAGCAGTTCCTACGAGCAGTACTTC
CASSSYEQYF
>TRBJ2-1|TRBV12-3/TRBV12-4|NA|NA
TGTGCCAGCAAGTGGGACTCCTACAATGAGCAGTTCTTC
CASKWDSYNEQFF
>TRBJ2-2|TRBV19|TRBD1|many
TGTGCCAGTGGGACAGGCACCGGGGAGCTGTTTTTT
CASGTGTGELFF
>TRBJ1-5|TRBV30|NA|once
TGTGCCTGGAGTACCCCCCGGACCGGGTCGGGGCCCCAGCATTTT
CAWSTPRTGSGPQHF
>TRBJ1-5|TRBV5-1|NA|NA
TGCGCCAGCAGCTTAGTGGGCGGCAATCAGCCCCAGCATTTT
CASSLVGGNQPQHF
>TRBJ2-5|TRBV5-1|NA|NA
TGCGCCAGCCTACTGGGGCCCCAAGAGACCCAGTACTTC
CASLLGPQETQYF
>TRBJ1-2|TRBV6-4|NA|NA
TGTGCCAGCAGTGACCGTGGGCGCGGCTATGGCTACACCTTC
CASSDRGRGYGYTF